This T cell receptor (beta chain) was sequenced for a study of PD-1 and CTLA-4 blockade in melanoma. The protocol was immunoSEQ multiplex PCR, while the TCRdb copy is restricted to in-frame clones and leaves out a portion. The table has 20,000 to 25,000 clones, about 91% seen once. The CDR3 has 11 amino acids. Germline V gene lookup returns CDR1 SQVTM and CDR2 ANQGSEA. Concerning this clone itself: The germline gene is not matched at one end of the junction; a read error may be the cause.

The material was CD8+ T cells from peripheral blood, obtained before anti-PD-1 treatment. The rearrangement uses TRBV29-1 and TRBJ1-1; D is perhaps TRBD1 (5 bases). This TCR was recovered from a human donor with melanoma. The CDR3 loop is CSVSGNPEAFF. CDR3 in DNA: TGCAGCGTTTCAGGGAACCCTGAAGCTTTCTTT.